This record looks at one T cell receptor (beta chain) sequence and its context. The table lists this clone with a few counts. Which antigen it targets is not known. Per-base qualities were not stored, and no clone one base away is much larger. Trimming takes 6 bases from V and 0 bases from J, and the germline ends sit 15 bases apart. CDR1 is given as SGHTA and CDR2 as FQGNSA, both from the germline V gene. The CDR3 contains 15 residues, cysteine and phenylalanine counted. Only the CDR3 DNA is retained, 45 bases long and in frame from the first base. In light of the paper, this sample's time point label describes: cycle 4 day 1 (C4D1), after less than 7 weeks of nivolumab. Every trial patient had relapsed following autologous stem cell transplantation, and prior brentuximab vedotin exposure was what differed among cohorts A, B and C. A total of 50 to 70 patients with relapsed/refractory classical Hodgkin lymphoma made up the trial cohort, and each patient's best overall response was complete response, partial response or progressive disease. Trial patients were treated with single-agent nivolumab in the multi-cohort phase II CheckMate 205 trial. An independent review committee assessed best overall response using the 2007 International Working Group response criteria. PBMCs from the trial were collected at three points: immediately before nivolumab initiation (C1D1), and during therapy at cycle 2 day 1 and cycle 4 day 1. Peripheral blood was collected in 8 mL Vacutainer Cell Preparation Tubes, from which PBMCs were isolated by centrifugation and then cryopreserved.

The Qiagen DNeasy kit was used to extract genomic DNA both from unsorted PBMCs and from the negatively selected CD4+ and CD8+ fractions. TCR beta CDR3 regions were subjected to amplification by immunoSEQ multiplex PCR with primers that anneal to V and J segments. A synthetic immune receptor repertoire was used to minimize amplification bias, and remaining bias was computationally removed after sequencing. For the original study's pipeline: Custom Python scripts were used to quantify repertoire diversity as the Shannon entropy index. Unsorted, CD4+ and CD8+ repertoires were analyzed separately, except in combined analyses where CD4+ and CD8+ sequences were merged in silico. A clone was considered expanded if an increase in frequency of at least 2-fold after treatment relative to C1D1 was found, and a pseudocount of 0.5 was applied to clones undetected at baseline. Singleton clones were defined as clones with 0 or 1 copy at C1D1, and non-singleton clones were defined as clones with 2 or more copies. Clones expanded in unsorted samples were assigned a CD4+, CD8+ or unknown annotation through matching of protein sequences in sorted samples from the same patient. Wilcoxon tests on paired samples were used to test diversity changes from C1D1 to C4D1. TCRdb obtained this table from immuneACCESS and retained in-frame rearrangements with V and J assigned. These tables miss some clones; where compared with another copy, unresolved V genes account for less than half of the shortfall, and the remainder is unexplained. That table is the source of V, J and clone size, and D and trimming were worked out from the DNA. This sample lists 35,000 to 50,000 clones; approximately 70% were detected once. The top ten constitute approximately 2.4% of the sample.

The data were obtained in a study of PD-1 blockade in classical Hodgkin lymphoma (dated by TCRdb to the early 2020s). Describing the broader study: Nivolumab dosing was 3 mg/kg intravenously every 2 weeks, continuing until either disease progression or unacceptable toxicity. The study used TCR beta sequencing and CyTOF to define a peripheral blood immune signature of response to PD-1 blockade in classical Hodgkin lymphoma. Study-level results and caveats: The study was limited to a single clinical trial cohort, and causes of repertoire differences, possibly disease activity or prior therapy, remained undefined. By C4D1, a significant rise was seen in CD4+ TCR diversity but not in CD8+ TCR diversity (p=0.0027 vs p=0.16), and the rise was most apparent among complete responders (p=0.02). Baseline TCR diversity was reported to be lower in newly diagnosed patients than in healthy donors and to be lower still in relapsed/refractory patients. Trial patients with a complete response had baseline diversity similar to that of newly diagnosed patients, while partial responders and progressors had significantly lower diversity. Diversity was lower in patients who began nivolumab less than 1 year after ASCT, so these patients were left out of later analyses to avoid confounding by immune reconstitution.

The chain couples TRBV7-2 to TRBJ2-7; the D region may be TRBD1 or TRBD2, each matching 5 bases equally. The sequencing here drew on peripheral blood mononuclear cells (PBMCs), taken before the fourth cycle of nivolumab. The clonotype originates from a human donor with classical Hodgkin lymphoma. This receptor carries the CDR3 CASRQGAGTSYEQYF. The base sequence is TGTGCCAGCAGACAAGGGGCAGGGACCTCCTACGAGCAGTACTTC.